The count of the clone carrying this T cell receptor beta chain is one. The record originates from a study of blood T cell repertoires in COVID-19. The CDR3 is 14 residues long. Sequenced by immunoSEQ multiplex PCR; TCRdb stores in-frame clones only, minus some. Of approximately 330,000 clones listed, around 90% are singletons. The origin of this receptor is a man aged 25 to 40 with COVID-19, enrolled during active disease. The sequenced material came from peripheral blood. The chain has TRBV21-1 and TRBJ1-2. TRBV21-1 is marked as a pseudogene. The CDR3 region is CASSKGKSSYGYTF. CDR3 coding DNA: TGTGCCAGCAGCAAAGGAAAGAGTTCGTATGGCTACACCTTC.